This entry describes one TCR beta chain. The antigen is undetermined. This specimen belongs to a study of T cells expressing NK-cell markers. Study information: Researchers got TCR beta repertoires out of sorted CD3+CD56+NKG2C+, CD3+CD56+NKG2C- and CD3+CD56-NKG2C+ T cells. Seven of the eight sequenced donors were classified as HCMV-seropositive, and one was classified as seronegative. General study points: Dominant NKG2C+ clonotypes in a handful of donors made up about 1.0-7.0% of CD8+ T cells.

UMIs accompanied the 5'RACE template switching by which TCR beta cDNA was made. TCRdb reanalyzed the 5' RACE reads, giving one entry per CDR3 protein sequence and no DNA. The table lists around 180,000 distinct CDR3 sequences, with 20% to 25% in the top ten. The CDR3 consists of 19 residues. This chain links TRBV12-3 or TRBV12-4 with TRBJ2-1; absent DNA, TCRdb's TRBD2 call cannot be checked. Sequencing was carried out using blood T cells: a sorted CD56 or NKG2C T cell subset, CD4+ or CD8+ T cells, or bulk PBMC T cells (not recorded which). The TCR originated in a man aged 18-69 years in good health. The CDR3 sequence: CASTPWSGGASSSYNEQFF.